The rows below give T cell receptor beta chains drawn from one sample of a study of T-cell reconstitution after alpha-beta-depleted transplantation in children. From the PCR reads, TCRdb called clonotypes with MiXCR, one entry per CDR3 protein. Of approximately 640,000 distinct CDR3 sequences listed, approximately 17% were seen once; the top ten hold about 1.1%. This material consisted of PBMCs from the stem cell graft donor, taken from the stem cell graft. These receptors originate from a human donor who donated a stem cell graft to a child with acute myeloid leukemia. The CDR3 runs from the conserved cysteine through the conserved F or W. The D gene is left open where the match is weak. Rows give clone size only sometimes, using once, few, many, or a class for an expanded clone.

v_gene	abundance	d_gene	j_gene	CDR3nt	CDR3aa
TRBV11-3	once	.	TRBJ2-3	TGTGCCAGCAGCTTAGATCCCGGGTTCACAGATACGCAGTATTTT	CASSLDPGFTDTQYF
TRBV30	.	.	TRBJ2-7	TGTGCCAGAGGGTCAGGGGCTCAGGGCTACGAGCAGTACTTC	CARGSGAQGYEQYF
TRBV20-1	many	.	TRBJ1-1	TGCAGTGCTCCACGTCCCGGGACGGTGAACACTGAAGCTTTCTTT	CSAPRPGTVNTEAFF
TRBV20-1	.	.	TRBJ2-1	TGCAGTGCTAGAGTTGAGGGTAAGAAAAACAATGAGCAGTTCTTC	CSARVEGKKNNEQFF
TRBV12-3/TRBV12-4	.	.	TRBJ1-1	TGTGCCAGCAACATCATCCGGGCCAAGAACACTGAAGCTTTCTTT	CASNIIRAKNTEAFF
TRBV11-3	few	.	TRBJ2-5	TGTGCCAGCAGCTTAGATAGAGGATCGGACCAGTACTTC	CASSLDRGSDQYF
TRBV20-1	many	TRBD1	TRBJ1-5	TGCAGTGCTCAAGGGGGCACCCTCAATCAGCCCCAGCATTTT	CSAQGGTLNQPQHF
TRBV7-9	many	.	TRBJ2-7	TGTGCCAGCAGCCCCCGGGACGAGCAGTACTTC	CASSPRDEQYF
TRBV20-1	many	.	TRBJ1-3	TGCAGTGCTAGGAAGGGGTACACCATATATTTT	CSARKGYTIYF
TRBV29-1	many	.	TRBJ2-2	TGCAGCGTTGGCGGGGCGAACACCGGGGAGCTGTTTTTT	CSVGGANTGELFF